This TCR beta chain was identified in a study of blood T cell repertoires in COVID-19. Study in general: The United States, Italy and Spain provided the acute and convalescent COVID-19 samples. T cells, B-cell-depleted T cells, or PBMCs supplied cDNA or gDNA.

CDR3 length: 14 residues. V lost 0 bases to trimming and J lost 5 bases; unmatched junction nucleotides: 3. CDR1 is SGHNT and CDR2 is YYREEE in the germline V gene (reference sequence). Seattle researchers signed up patients amid active infection and tracked them longitudinally. Source study methods: Estimates of nucleated cell counts were drawn from the amplification of reference gene primers. The method was immunoSEQ multiplex PCR; TCRdb's version includes in-frame clones alone and lacks a portion of them. V, J and clone size reflect that table, while D and trimming were determined from the DNA. The top ten hold 0.9% to 0.95% of the sample, which has 200,000 or so clones, around four fifths seen once.

This chain uses TRBV5-4 with TRBJ1-2; 8 bases are a match to TRBD1. The receptor comes from a man in his 60s with COVID-19, enrolled during active disease. Sample: peripheral blood. The CDR3: CASSLDRGSYGYTF. CDR3 in DNA: TGTGCCAGCAGCTTGGACAGGGGGTCGTATGGCTACACCTTC.